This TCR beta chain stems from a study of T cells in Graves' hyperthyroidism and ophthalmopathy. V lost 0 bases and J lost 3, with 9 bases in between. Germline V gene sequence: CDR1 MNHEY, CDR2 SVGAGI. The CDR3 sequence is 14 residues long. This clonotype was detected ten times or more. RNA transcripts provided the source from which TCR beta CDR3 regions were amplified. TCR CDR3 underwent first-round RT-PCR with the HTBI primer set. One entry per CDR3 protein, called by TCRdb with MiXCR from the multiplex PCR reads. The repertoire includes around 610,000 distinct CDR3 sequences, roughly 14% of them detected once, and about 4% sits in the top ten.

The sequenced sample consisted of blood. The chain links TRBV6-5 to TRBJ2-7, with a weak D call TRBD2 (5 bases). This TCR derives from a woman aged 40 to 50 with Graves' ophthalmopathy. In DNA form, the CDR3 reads TGTGCCAGCAGTTACTCGCAGCGGATCTACGAGCAGTACTTC. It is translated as CASSYSQRIYEQYF.